One and the same sample provided the 5 T cell receptor beta chains below, sequenced in a study of blood T cell repertoires in COVID-19. Clones were sequenced by immunoSEQ multiplex PCR, and TCRdb holds only the in-frame ones, with some missing. The data show 210,000 or so clones, 90% seen once. Sequenced sample: peripheral blood. Receptors originate from a man over 45 with acute or convalescent COVID-19.

This chain connects TRBV7-9 to TRBJ2-7; 11 bases match TRBD2. This CDR3 spans 15 amino acids. Germline assignment: CDR1 SEHNR and CDR2 FQNEAQ (reference sequence). Trimming cost V 1 base and J 4 bases; bases outside gene matches: 3. This CDR3 reads CASSLVAGGAYEQYF. In nucleotides, the CDR3 is TGTGCCAGCAGCTTAGTAGCGGGAGGGGCATACGAGCAGTACTTC. Filled out from reference TRBV7-9 and TRBJ2-7, the complete variable domain reads DTGVSQNPRHKITKRGQNVTFRCDPISEHNRLYWYRQTLGQGPEFLTYFQNEAQLEKSRLLSDRFSAERPKGSFSTLEIQRTEQGDSAMYLCASSLVAGGAYEQYFGPGTRLTVT.

This clone showed up just once. The rearrangement uses TRBV13 and TRBJ1-3; D unresolved. Per germline, CDR1 PRHDT and CDR2 FYEKMQ (reference sequence). Trimming cost V 5 bases and J 3 bases, with 17 bases left between them. The CDR3 length is 16 residues. CDR3 sequence reads: CASSIQRGLRGNTIYF. CDR3 DNA: TGTGCCAGCAGCATCCAGAGAGGGTTGCGTGGAAACACCATATATTTT.

The chain combines TRBV11-2 with TRBJ2-5; 9 nucleotides agree with TRBD1. Trimming removed 2 bases from V and 4 bases from J; junction bases left unmatched: 8. CDR1 and CDR2 (germline): SGHAT, FQNNGV. The CDR3 totals 16 residues. The CDR3 reads CASSLRTGDKGETQYF. CDR3 nucleotide sequence: TGTGCCAGCAGCTTAAGGACAGGGGATAAGGGAGAGACCCAGTACTTC.

This clone was seen once. The genes are TRBV20-1 and TRBJ2-5, with TRBD2 matching 11 bases. The CDR3 sequence is 15 residues long. In germline, CDR1 is DFQATT, CDR2 SNEGSKA (reference sequence). V lost 3 bases and J lost 0; bases outside the gene matches: 3. The CDR3 DNA sequence: TGCAGTGCTAGTGGACTAGCGGGCGACCAAGAGACCCAGTACTTC. This codes for CSASGLAGDQETQYF.

The V gene is TRBV3-1 (or the pseudogene TRBV3-2), the J gene TRBJ1-5; TRBD1 matches at 9 bases. This CDR3 spans 13 amino acids. With V trimmed by 4 bases and J by 6 bases, 1 base remained unmatched. Germline V gene sequence: CDR1 LGHDT, CDR2 YNNKEL (reference sequence). This CDR3 is CASSRDRAQPQHF. The CDR3 region has the DNA TGTGCCAGCAGCCGGGACAGGGCTCAGCCCCAGCATTTT.